A selection of T cell receptor beta chains follows, all from one sample in a study of blood T cell repertoires in COVID-19. This table comes from immunoSEQ multiplex PCR, and its TCRdb copy is limited to in-frame clones, with some not included. The sample records hundreds of thousands of clones, roughly 85% being singletons. Sequencing was carried out using PBMCs or T cells enriched from blood (not recorded which). The receptor source for this set is a man aged 25 to 40 who had recovered from COVID-19. The CDR3 runs from the conserved cysteine through the conserved F or W. Fields, in order: V gene, clone size, D gene, J gene, CDR3 protein, CDR3 DNA. A D gene is named only where the DNA matches it firmly. Some rows have no size entry. The others give once, few or many, or a class for an expanded clone.

v_call: TRBV6-5
clone_size: NA
d_call: NA
j_call: TRBJ2-7
cdr3_aa: CASRGGGKQYF
cdr3_nt: TGTGCCAGCAGAGGGGGGGGAAAGCAGTACTTC

v_call: TRBV6-5
clone_size: NA
d_call: NA
j_call: TRBJ1-5
cdr3_aa: CASSNSQDQPQHF
cdr3_nt: TGTGCCAGCAGTAATTCCCAGGATCAGCCCCAGCATTTT

v_call: TRBV7-7
clone_size: NA
d_call: NA
j_call: TRBJ1-5
cdr3_aa: CASSLSDGPTADQPQHF
cdr3_nt: TGTGCTAGCAGCTTATCCGACGGCCCCACAGCGGATCAGCCCCAGCATTTT

v_call: TRBV5-1
clone_size: NA
d_call: NA
j_call: TRBJ2-5
cdr3_aa: CASSSAVTALQETQYF
cdr3_nt: TGCGCCAGCAGCTCGGCCGTGACTGCTCTACAAGAGACCCAGTACTTC

v_call: TRBV6-5
clone_size: NA
d_call: TRBD1
j_call: TRBJ1-1
cdr3_aa: CASRRQGLGEAFF
cdr3_nt: TGTGCCAGCAGGAGACAGGGACTCGGTGAAGCTTTCTTT

v_call: TRBV7-8
clone_size: NA
d_call: NA
j_call: TRBJ1-2
cdr3_aa: CASRPGDPNYGYTF
cdr3_nt: TGTGCCAGCAGGCCAGGGGATCCAAACTATGGCTACACCTTC

v_call: TRBV3-1/TRBV3-2
clone_size: once
d_call: NA
j_call: TRBJ1-5
cdr3_aa: CASSSPYQPQHF
cdr3_nt: TGTGCCAGCAGCTCTCCTTATCAGCCCCAGCATTTT

v_call: TRBV9
clone_size: NA
d_call: NA
j_call: TRBJ1-5
cdr3_aa: CASSAGSFGQPQHF
cdr3_nt: TGTGCCAGCAGCGCAGGGTCCTTCGGTCAGCCCCAGCATTTT

v_call: TRBV6-5
clone_size: once
d_call: NA
j_call: TRBJ1-4
cdr3_aa: CASSYRSGGAGEKLFF
cdr3_nt: TGTGCCAGCAGTTACCGCTCCGGGGGGGCGGGGGAAAAACTGTTTTTT

v_call: TRBV5-6
clone_size: NA
d_call: NA
j_call: TRBJ2-7
cdr3_aa: CASSLHRGSYEQYF
cdr3_nt: TGTGCCAGCAGCTTGCACCGAGGCTCCTACGAGCAGTACTTC

v_call: TRBV18
clone_size: once
d_call: NA
j_call: TRBJ2-2
cdr3_aa: CASPGEGFTGELFF
cdr3_nt: TGTGCCAGCCCAGGGGAAGGATTCACCGGGGAGCTGTTTTTT

v_call: TRBV5-1
clone_size: NA
d_call: TRBD2
j_call: TRBJ2-3
cdr3_aa: CASSMGLADTDTQYF
cdr3_nt: TGCGCCAGCAGCATGGGACTAGCGGACACAGATACGCAGTATTTT

v_call: TRBV18
clone_size: NA
d_call: TRBD1
j_call: TRBJ2-2
cdr3_aa: CASSPNTGADTGELFF
cdr3_nt: TGTGCCAGCTCACCAAACACAGGGGCGGACACCGGGGAGCTGTTTTTT

v_call: TRBV6-6
clone_size: NA
d_call: TRBD2
j_call: TRBJ2-7
cdr3_aa: CASSPTSGGLAEQYF
cdr3_nt: TGTGCCAGCAGTCCAACGTCGGGAGGGCTCGCCGAGCAGTACTTC

v_call: TRBV6-4
clone_size: many
d_call: NA
j_call: TRBJ2-1
cdr3_aa: CASSDSNGGFNEQFF
cdr3_nt: TGTGCCAGCAGTGACTCGAACGGGGGTTTCAATGAGCAGTTCTTC

v_call: TRBV5-1
clone_size: NA
d_call: TRBD1
j_call: TRBJ1-1
cdr3_aa: CASSFGTGNTEAFF
cdr3_nt: TGCGCCAGCAGCTTCGGGACAGGGAACACTGAAGCTTTCTTT

v_call: TRBV7-9
clone_size: NA
d_call: NA
j_call: TRBJ1-5
cdr3_aa: CASSLAVSQPQHF
cdr3_nt: TGTGCCAGCAGCTTAGCTGTATCTCAGCCCCAGCATTTT

v_call: TRBV2
clone_size: NA
d_call: NA
j_call: TRBJ2-1
cdr3_aa: CASSEGAAVEQFF
cdr3_nt: TGTGCCAGCAGTGAAGGAGCAGCGGTGGAGCAGTTCTTC

v_call: TRBV7-2
clone_size: NA
d_call: NA
j_call: TRBJ1-6
cdr3_aa: CASSPQITKNNSPLHF
cdr3_nt: TGTGCCAGCAGCCCACAGATAACCAAAAACAATTCACCCCTCCACTTT

v_call: TRBV4-2
clone_size: NA
d_call: NA
j_call: TRBJ1-5
cdr3_aa: CASSQDEGFENQPQHF
cdr3_nt: TGTGCCAGCAGCCAAGACGAGGGATTCGAGAATCAGCCCCAGCATTTT

v_call: TRBV19
clone_size: NA
d_call: NA
j_call: TRBJ1-3
cdr3_aa: CASNPRAGSGNTIYF
cdr3_nt: TGTGCCAGTAACCCCCGAGCAGGCTCTGGAAACACCATATATTTT

v_call: TRBV10-3
clone_size: NA
d_call: TRBD1
j_call: TRBJ1-1
cdr3_aa: CAISAGAGGNTEAFF
cdr3_nt: TGTGCCATCAGTGCCGGGGCAGGGGGAAACACTGAAGCTTTCTTT

v_call: TRBV7-9
clone_size: NA
d_call: NA
j_call: TRBJ2-5
cdr3_aa: CASSLGSGPETQYF
cdr3_nt: TGTGCCAGCAGCTTAGGGAGCGGTCCGGAGACCCAGTACTTC

v_call: TRBV10-3
clone_size: NA
d_call: TRBD1
j_call: TRBJ2-3
cdr3_aa: CAISEVGTGEGTQYF
cdr3_nt: TGTGCCATCAGTGAGGTAGGGACAGGGGAAGGTACGCAGTATTTT

v_call: TRBV7-9
clone_size: NA
d_call: TRBD1
j_call: TRBJ1-1
cdr3_aa: CASSLESGTAWSTEAFF
cdr3_nt: TGTGCCAGCAGCTTAGAGTCCGGGACAGCCTGGTCCACTGAAGCTTTCTTT

v_call: TRBV5-1
clone_size: NA
d_call: TRBD2
j_call: TRBJ2-7
cdr3_aa: CASSPPSGGAHEQYF
cdr3_nt: TGCGCCAGCAGCCCCCCCAGCGGGGGGGCCCACGAGCAGTACTTC

v_call: TRBV3-1/TRBV3-2
clone_size: NA
d_call: TRBD1
j_call: TRBJ1-4
cdr3_aa: CASSQAGGFEKLFF
cdr3_nt: TGTGCCAGCAGCCAAGCAGGGGGCTTTGAAAAACTGTTTTTT

v_call: TRBV6-1
clone_size: NA
d_call: NA
j_call: TRBJ2-7
cdr3_aa: CASSDGQHLSYEQYF
cdr3_nt: TGTGCCAGCAGTGATGGGCAGCACCTTTCCTACGAGCAGTACTTC

v_call: TRBV5-1
clone_size: NA
d_call: NA
j_call: TRBJ1-5
cdr3_aa: CASSLGQYSNQPQHF
cdr3_nt: TGCGCCAGCAGCTTGGGGCAGTATAGCAATCAGCCCCAGCATTTT

v_call: TRBV27
clone_size: NA
d_call: TRBD1
j_call: TRBJ1-5
cdr3_aa: CAWKDRVFGQPQHF
cdr3_nt: TGTGCCTGGAAGGACAGGGTGTTCGGTCAGCCCCAGCATTTT

v_call: TRBV18
clone_size: NA
d_call: NA
j_call: TRBJ2-7
cdr3_aa: CASLGQPNSYEQYF
cdr3_nt: TGTGCCAGCTTAGGACAGCCTAACTCCTACGAGCAGTACTTC

v_call: TRBV11-3
clone_size: NA
d_call: TRBD1
j_call: TRBJ1-1
cdr3_aa: CASSSRTGTEAFF
cdr3_nt: TGTGCCAGCAGCTCGCGGACAGGGACTGAAGCTTTCTTT

v_call: TRBV6-2/TRBV6-3
clone_size: NA
d_call: NA
j_call: TRBJ1-2
cdr3_aa: CASSYLAGRSYGYTF
cdr3_nt: TGTGCCAGCAGTTACCTCGCAGGGAGGTCCTATGGCTACACCTTC